The source of this T cell receptor (beta chain) is a study of OX40 agonist ivuxolimab in advanced cancers. About the research overall: Partial responses occurred in Three dose-escalation patients, one with hepatocellular carcinoma and two with cutaneous melanoma.

Findings of the study overall: Both CD4+ and CD8+ T cell populations in blood had undergone clonal expansion by week 6 at 0.1 to 3.0 mg/kg. Expanded clones belonging to CD8+ T cells outnumbered, on average, those of CD4+. Determination of antigen specificity was not performed for the expanded peripheral T cells.

A note on this clone: Its target is not known.

Profiled with immunoSEQ multiplex PCR; TCRdb holds only in-frame clones, not every one. The sample yields around 140,000 clones, roughly 91% seen once. Germline V gene lookup returns CDR1 KGHSH and CDR2 LQKENI. CDR3 length equals 13 residues. Trimming left V 6 bases short and J 5 bases short, with 13 bases between. This receptor was taken from an adult with an advanced solid tumor such as melanoma, head and neck, liver or kidney cancer. Specimen: CD4+ or CD8+ T cells sorted from blood, collected in a trial of the OX40 agonist ivuxolimab. V usage is TRBV18 and J usage is TRBJ2-5, with D possibly being TRBD2 (5 bases). The CDR3 reads CASSYSGSETQYF. CDR3 nucleotides: TGTGCCAGCTCGTACAGCGGTTCGGAGACCCAGTACTTC.